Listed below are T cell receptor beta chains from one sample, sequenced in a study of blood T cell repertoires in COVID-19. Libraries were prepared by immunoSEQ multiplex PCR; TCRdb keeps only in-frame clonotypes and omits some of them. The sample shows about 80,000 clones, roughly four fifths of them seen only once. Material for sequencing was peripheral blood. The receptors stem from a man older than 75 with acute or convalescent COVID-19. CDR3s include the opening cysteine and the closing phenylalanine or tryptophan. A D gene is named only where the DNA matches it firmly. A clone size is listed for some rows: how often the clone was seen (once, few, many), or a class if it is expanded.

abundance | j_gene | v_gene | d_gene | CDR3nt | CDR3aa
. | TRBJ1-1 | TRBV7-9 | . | TGTGCCAGCAGCTTAAGCGTCAGCGGAGCTTTCTTT | CASSLSVSGAFF
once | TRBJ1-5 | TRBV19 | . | TGTGCCAGTAGTATAGAGGCCAGTTATAGCAATCAGCCCCAGCATTTT | CASSIEASYSNQPQHF
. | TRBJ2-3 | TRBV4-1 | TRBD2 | TGCGCCAGCAGCCCCAGGACTCTAGCGGGGATAACAGATACGCAGTATTTT | CASSPRTLAGITDTQYF
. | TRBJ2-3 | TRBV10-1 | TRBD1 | TGCGCCAGCAGTGAGGAAGGGGGCTCGATTACGCAGTATTTT | CASSEEGGSITQYF
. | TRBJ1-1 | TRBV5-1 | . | TGCGCCAGCAGCACAGGACCGAACACTGAAGCTTTCTTT | CASSTGPNTEAFF
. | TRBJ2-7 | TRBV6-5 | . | TGTGCCAGCAGTTACTCTTTTCAGGGGCTCGAGCAGTACTTC | CASSYSFQGLEQYF
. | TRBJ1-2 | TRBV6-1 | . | TGTGCCAGCAGGGGGGGGGCTACGGATGGCTACACCTTC | CASRGGATDGYTF
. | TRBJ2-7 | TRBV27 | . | TGTGCCAGCAGTTTAGGACAGTCCTACGAGCAGTACTTC | CASSLGQSYEQYF
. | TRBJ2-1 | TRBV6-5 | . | TGTGCCAGCAGGGCCCGGGGGTTATACAATGAGCAGTTCTTC | CASRARGLYNEQFF
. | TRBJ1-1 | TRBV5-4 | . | TGTGCCAGCAGCTCCAAGGGGGTTGAAGCTTTCTTT | CASSSKGVEAFF
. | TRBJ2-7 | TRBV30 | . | TGTGCCTGGAGTGCCCCGGTCAGGGAAATCTACGAGCAGTACTTC | CAWSAPVREIYEQYF
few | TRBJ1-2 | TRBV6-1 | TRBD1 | TGTGCCAGCAGTGAAGTGGGACAGGGGTCTGAAGGCTACACCTTC | CASSEVGQGSEGYTF
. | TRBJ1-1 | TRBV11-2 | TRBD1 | TGTGCCAGCAGCTTAGGACAGGGGCTAATGAACACTGAAGCTTTCTTT | CASSLGQGLMNTEAFF
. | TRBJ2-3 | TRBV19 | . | TGTGCCAGTAGTATAGACGGAGTTACGCAGTATTTT | CASSIDGVTQYF
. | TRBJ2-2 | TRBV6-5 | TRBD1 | TGTGCCAGCAGTTACGGACAGGCCACCGGGGAGCTGTTTTTT | CASSYGQATGELFF
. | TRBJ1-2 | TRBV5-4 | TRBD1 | TGTGCCAGCAGCTCCGGGACAGGGAACTATGGCTACACCTTC | CASSSGTGNYGYTF
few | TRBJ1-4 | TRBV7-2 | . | TGTGCCAGCAGCTTAAGGACAGACACTAATGAAAAACTGTTTTTT | CASSLRTDTNEKLFF
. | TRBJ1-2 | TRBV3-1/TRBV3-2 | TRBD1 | TGTGCCAGCAGCCAGCTCGGACAGGGGGCGATTGGCTACACCTTC | CASSQLGQGAIGYTF
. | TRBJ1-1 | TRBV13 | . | TGTGCCAGCGGATTCCGGGGGACCACTGAAGCTTTCTTT | CASGFRGTTEAFF
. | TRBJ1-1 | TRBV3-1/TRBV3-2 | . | TGTGCCAGCAGCCCCCCAGGAGGAACTGAAGCTTTCTTT | CASSPPGGTEAFF
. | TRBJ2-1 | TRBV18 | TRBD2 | TGTGCCAGCTCACCACCTAGCGGGGGAAGGAACAATGAGCAGTTCTTC | CASSPPSGGRNNEQFF
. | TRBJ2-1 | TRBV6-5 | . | TGTGCCAGCAGCCTCGGACTAAAAGGCACGGAGCAGTTCTTC | CASSLGLKGTEQFF
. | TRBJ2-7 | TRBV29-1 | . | TGCAGCGTTGGTGGAGTCTCCTACGAGCAGTACTTC | CSVGGVSYEQYF
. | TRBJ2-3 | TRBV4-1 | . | TGCGCCAGCAGCCAAGATGGAGGATACACAGATACGCAGTATTTT | CASSQDGGYTDTQYF
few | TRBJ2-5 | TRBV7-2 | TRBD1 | TGTGCCAGCAGCTACGGACAGGGGTTTGAGACCCAGTACTTC | CASSYGQGFETQYF
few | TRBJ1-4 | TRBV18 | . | TGTGCCAGCTCAGCGGGCACTAATGAAAAACTGTTTTTT | CASSAGTNEKLFF